Listed below are T cell receptor beta chains from one sample, sequenced in a study of blood T cell repertoires in COVID-19. Method: immunoSEQ multiplex PCR; TCRdb's copy keeps in-frame clones and lacks some. This sample has roughly 400,000 clones; 70% to 90% occur once, and the top ten carry about 2%. Input material: peripheral blood. The receptors were sampled from a woman aged 60-75 years with COVID-19, enrolled during active disease. Each CDR3 is given with its conserved first and last residue. Each record gives: clone size, D gene, J gene, V gene, CDR3 DNA, CDR3 protein. D genes are given only for firm matches. The size field is filled for only some rows; it gives once, few, many or a size class.

clone_size: NA; d_call: NA; j_call: TRBJ2-7; v_call: TRBV7-9; cdr3_nt: TGTGCCAGCAGCCCCCTACGGCCGGGTTTGCACGAGCAGTACTTC; cdr3_aa: CASSPLRPGLHEQYF
clone_size: NA; d_call: NA; j_call: TRBJ2-7; v_call: TRBV11-3; cdr3_nt: TGTGCCAGCAGCTTAGGACAATTCTACGAGCAGTACTTC; cdr3_aa: CASSLGQFYEQYF
clone_size: NA; d_call: TRBD1; j_call: TRBJ1-4; v_call: TRBV7-9; cdr3_nt: TGTGCGTATTACAGGGGGGTTGCGACTAATGAAAAACTGTTTTTT; cdr3_aa: CAYYRGVATNEKLFF
clone_size: NA; d_call: TRBD1; j_call: TRBJ1-5; v_call: TRBV28; cdr3_nt: TGTGCCAGCAGCTCAGGGGGTCCGGGCAATCAGCCCCAGCATTTT; cdr3_aa: CASSSGGPGNQPQHF
clone_size: NA; d_call: TRBD1; j_call: TRBJ1-2; v_call: TRBV10-3; cdr3_nt: TGTGCCATCAGGCTACCAGGGGGTAACTATGGCTACACCTTC; cdr3_aa: CAIRLPGGNYGYTF
clone_size: NA; d_call: NA; j_call: TRBJ1-2; v_call: TRBV5-6; cdr3_nt: TGTGCCAGCAGCTCGCCTAAAGAACGACAGAGCTCCTATGGCTACACCTTC; cdr3_aa: CASSSPKERQSSYGYTF
clone_size: NA; d_call: NA; j_call: TRBJ1-5; v_call: TRBV7-2; cdr3_nt: TGTGCCAGCAGCTTGGGGGGGCGGGGGCGAGTGGGCAATCAGCCCCAGCATTTT; cdr3_aa: CASSLGGRGRVGNQPQHF
clone_size: NA; d_call: NA; j_call: TRBJ1-1; v_call: TRBV29-1; cdr3_nt: TGCAGCGCCCGATTGGGGGCGACCATGAGCACTGAAGCTTTCTTT; cdr3_aa: CSARLGATMSTEAFF
clone_size: NA; d_call: NA; j_call: TRBJ2-1; v_call: TRBV4-1; cdr3_nt: TGCGCCAGCAGCCAAGTAGGTGTGGCGGGGGAGCAGTTCTTC; cdr3_aa: CASSQVGVAGEQFF
clone_size: NA; d_call: TRBD1; j_call: TRBJ2-5; v_call: TRBV28; cdr3_nt: TGTGCCAGCAGCGCGACAGGGGGAGGGAAGGAGACCCAGTACTTC; cdr3_aa: CASSATGGGKETQYF
clone_size: once; d_call: TRBD1; j_call: TRBJ1-5; v_call: TRBV2; cdr3_nt: TGTGCCAGCGGGGGACAGGATAATCAGCCCCAGCATTTT; cdr3_aa: CASGGQDNQPQHF